One sample yielded the 10 T cell receptor beta chains listed below, sequenced in a study of blood T cells in healthy people across ages. The authors ran a second PCR of about 6 to 11 cycles using a sample-barcoded 5' primer and a J-beta primer mix. MiXCR was run by TCRdb on the 5' RACE reads, yielding one entry per CDR3 protein. The table includes around 750,000 distinct CDR3 sequences, approximately 53% detected once. Material: blood. The origin of the receptors is a man older than 75 in good health.

The chain joins TRBV28 to TRBJ1-3; D gene uncertain. Germline loops: CDR1 MDHEN, CDR2 SYDVKM. Trimming shortened V by 8 bases and J by 4 bases, and 18 bases separated the two germline ends. There are 15 residues in the CDR3. The CDR3 coding sequence is TGTGCCAGCGGAACAACCGGGAGAAAAGGAAACACCATATATTTT. Amino acid sequence: CASGTTGRKGNTIYF.

A word on this clonotype: An end of the junction does not agree with germline; a read error may underlie this. V usage is TRBV18 and J usage is TRBJ2-5; possibly TRBD1 for D (7 bases). The J call could be wrong; TRBJ2-7 is a better fit for the DNA end. Germline CDR1 and CDR2: KGHSH and LQKENI. This CDR3 is built from 16 residues. The CDR3 DNA follows: TGTGCCAGCTCCACTCTTGGGGGGACAGACTCCTGCGAGCAGTACTTC. It specifies CASSTLGGTDSCEQYF.

This clonotype was seen a single time. The chain has TRBV2 and TRBJ1-1, with D possibly matching TRBD1 (5 bases). Germline V lookup: CDR1 SNHLY, CDR2 FYNNEI. Trimming took 2 bases from V and 4 from J, leaving 11 bases between them. The length of the CDR3 is 14 residues. CDR3 sequence: CASSEWQGGTEAFF. CDR3 DNA: TGTGCCAGCAGTGAATGGCAGGGAGGCACTGAAGCTTTCTTT.

In its sample, this clonotype was seen a few times. V gene TRBV29-1 combines with J gene TRBJ2-1, with 7 bases fitting TRBD2. J lost 6 bases, V lost 6 bases, and 17 bases had no gene match. This CDR3 has 16 residues. Germline V gene lookup returns CDR1 SQVTM and CDR2 ANQGSEA. This CDR3 is CSVLETSGTASNEQFF. The CDR3 nucleotides read TGCAGCGTCCTAGAAACGAGCGGGACCGCTAGCAATGAGCAGTTCTTC.

The V call is TRBV23-1, the J call TRBJ2-4; TRBD2 aligns across 10 bases. TRBV23-1 carries the ORF label, with uncertain function. This CDR3 comprises 18 residues. The junction had 9 bases not matched to a gene; V was cut back by 4 bases and J by 0 bases. The chain's CDR3 is CASSRGTSVTIAKNIQYF. The CDR3 nucleotides read TGCGCCAGCAGTCGAGGGACTAGCGTGACAATAGCCAAAAACATTCAGTACTTC.

This clonotype has just a few counts. The chain couples TRBV12-3 or TRBV12-4 to TRBJ2-1, with TRBD1 as a possible D gene (6 bases). V dropped 5 bases and J dropped 0 bases, with 17 bases sitting between them. CDR3 length equals 17 residues. CDR3: CASSGAGVRSSYNEQFF. The CDR3 DNA is TGTGCCAGCAGTGGAGCAGGGGTCCGGAGCTCCTACAATGAGCAGTTCTTC.

The chain uses TRBV12-3 or TRBV12-4 and TRBJ2-1, with TRBD2 identical over 7 bases. V shed 7 bases, J shed 0 bases, and the junction held 12 bases outside the gene matches. The CDR3 runs 17 residues. The CDR3 nucleotides are TGTGCCAGCACCTCCAGCGGTGGACTAGGCTCCTACAATGAGCAGTTCTTC. It translates to CASTSSGGLGSYNEQFF.

In this sample, this clonotype turned up once. V gene TRBV7-2 combines with J gene TRBJ2-2; D not resolved. V was cut by 3 bases and J by 7 bases, with 9 bases left in between. The CDR3 runs to 13 residues. The germline V gene encodes CDR1 SGHTA and CDR2 FQGNSA. CDR3 coding DNA: TGTGCCAGCAGCTTCTTCGGACGCGGGGAGCTGTTTTTT. It yields the protein CASSFFGRGELFF.

The rearrangement uses TRBV28 and TRBJ2-1; TRBD1 matches at 10 bases. This CDR3 is built from 17 residues. The J segment lost 6 bases and the V segment lost 2 bases, leaving 10 bases of the junction unmatched. Germline V CDR1 and CDR2: MDHEN, SYDVKM. The CDR3 protein is CASSLRSGTGATNEQFF. Here the CDR3 DNA reads TGTGCCAGCAGTTTACGGTCCGGGACAGGGGCCACCAATGAGCAGTTCTTC.

This rearrangement joins TRBV9 to TRBJ1-1, with D unclear. Germline lookup yields CDR1 SGDLS and CDR2 YYNGEE. The CDR3 is made up of 11 amino acids. V lost 6 bases, J lost 4 bases, and 7 bases lay in between. The CDR3 bases are TGTGCCAGCACCGCCGTCACTGAAGCTTTCTTT. Translation gives CASTAVTEAFF.